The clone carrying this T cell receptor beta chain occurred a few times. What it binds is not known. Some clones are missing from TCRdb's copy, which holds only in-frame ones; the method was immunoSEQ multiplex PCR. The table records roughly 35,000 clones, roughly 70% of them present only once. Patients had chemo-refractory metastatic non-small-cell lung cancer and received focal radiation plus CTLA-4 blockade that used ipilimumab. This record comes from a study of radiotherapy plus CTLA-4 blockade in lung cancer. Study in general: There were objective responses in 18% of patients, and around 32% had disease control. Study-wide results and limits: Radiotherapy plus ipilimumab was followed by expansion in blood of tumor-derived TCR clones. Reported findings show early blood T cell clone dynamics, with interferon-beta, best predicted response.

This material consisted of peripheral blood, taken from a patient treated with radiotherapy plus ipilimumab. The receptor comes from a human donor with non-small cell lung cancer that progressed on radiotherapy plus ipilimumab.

Here the CDR3 DNA reads TGTGCCAGCACCGCACCCGGGACCGCCGGGACCGGGGAGCTGTTTTTT. Encoded protein: CASTAPGTAGTGELFF. The J gene is TRBJ2-2, the V gene TRBV7-9, with D possibly called TRBD1 or TRBD2 (5 bases each). V was clipped by 7 bases and J by 5 bases, with 20 bases between them. The CDR3 length is 16 residues. Per the germline V gene, CDR1 is SEHNR and CDR2 is FQNEAQ (reference sequence). Combining the CDR3 with reference TRBV7-9 and TRBJ2-2 gives the whole variable domain DTGVSQNPRHKITKRGQNVTFRCDPISEHNRLYWYRQTLGQGPEFLTYFQNEAQLEKSRLLSDRFSAERPKGSFSTLEIQRTEQGDSAMYLCASTAPGTAGTGELFFGEGSRLTVL.